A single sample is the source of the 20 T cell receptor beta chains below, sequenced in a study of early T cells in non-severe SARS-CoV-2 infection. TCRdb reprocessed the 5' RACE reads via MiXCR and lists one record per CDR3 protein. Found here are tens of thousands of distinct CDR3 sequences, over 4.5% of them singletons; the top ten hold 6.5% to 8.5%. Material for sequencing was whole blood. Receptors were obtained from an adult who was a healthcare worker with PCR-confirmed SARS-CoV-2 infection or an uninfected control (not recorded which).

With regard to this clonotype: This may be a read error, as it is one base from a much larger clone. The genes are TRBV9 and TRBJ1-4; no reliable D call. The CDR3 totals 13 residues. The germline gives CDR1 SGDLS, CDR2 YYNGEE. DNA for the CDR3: TGTGCCAGCAGCGGAACAGCGAATGAAAAACTGTTATTT. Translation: CASSGTANEKLLF. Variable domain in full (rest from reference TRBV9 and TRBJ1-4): DSGVTQTPKHLITATGQRVTLRCSPRSGDLSVYWYQQSLDQGLQFLIQYYNGEERAKGNILERFSAQQFPDLHSELNLSSLELGDSALYFCASSGTANEKLLFGSGTQLSVL.

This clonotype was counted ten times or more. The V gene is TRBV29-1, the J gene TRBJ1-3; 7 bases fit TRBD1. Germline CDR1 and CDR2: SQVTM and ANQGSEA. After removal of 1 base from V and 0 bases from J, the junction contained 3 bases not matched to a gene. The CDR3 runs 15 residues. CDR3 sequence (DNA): TGCAGCGTTGAAGTACAGGGGCTCTCTGGAAACACCATATATTTT. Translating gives CSVEVQGLSGNTIYF.

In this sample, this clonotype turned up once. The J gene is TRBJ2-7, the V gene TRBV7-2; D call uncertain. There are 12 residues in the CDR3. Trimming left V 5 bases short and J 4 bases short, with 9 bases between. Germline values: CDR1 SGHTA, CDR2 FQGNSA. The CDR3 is CASSADGYEQYF. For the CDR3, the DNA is TGTGCCAGCAGCGCAGACGGGTACGAGCAGTACTTC.

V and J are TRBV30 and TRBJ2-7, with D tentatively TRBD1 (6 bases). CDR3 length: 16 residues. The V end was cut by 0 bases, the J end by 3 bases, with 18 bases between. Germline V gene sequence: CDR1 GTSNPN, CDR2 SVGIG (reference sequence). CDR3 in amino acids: CAWSVSPQGRFYEQYF. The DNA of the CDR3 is TGTGCCTGGAGTGTATCCCCGCAGGGGCGATTCTACGAGCAGTACTTC.

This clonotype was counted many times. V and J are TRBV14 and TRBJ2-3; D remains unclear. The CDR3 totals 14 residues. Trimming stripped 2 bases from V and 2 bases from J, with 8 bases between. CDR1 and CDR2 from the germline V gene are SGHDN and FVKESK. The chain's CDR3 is CASSQPRHTDTQYF. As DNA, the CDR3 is TGTGCCAGCAGCCAACCTCGTCACACAGATACGCAGTATTTT.

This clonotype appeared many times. The CDR3 sequence is CASSIKLNTEAFF. DNA of the CDR3: TGTGCCAGCAGTATAAAGCTTAACACTGAAGCTTTCTTT. This rearrangement joins TRBV6-2 or TRBV6-3 to TRBJ1-1, with D unclear. CDR3 size: 13 residues. Trimming removed 5 bases from V and 2 bases from J, with 9 bases in between. Per germline, CDR1 MNHEY and CDR2 SVGEGT.

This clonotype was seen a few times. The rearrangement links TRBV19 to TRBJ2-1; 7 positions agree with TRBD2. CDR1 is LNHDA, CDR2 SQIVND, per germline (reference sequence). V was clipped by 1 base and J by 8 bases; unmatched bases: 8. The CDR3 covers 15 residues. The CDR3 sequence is CASSIAAGVADEQFF. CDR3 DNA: TGTGCCAGTAGTATAGCGGCGGGAGTTGCCGATGAGCAGTTCTTC.

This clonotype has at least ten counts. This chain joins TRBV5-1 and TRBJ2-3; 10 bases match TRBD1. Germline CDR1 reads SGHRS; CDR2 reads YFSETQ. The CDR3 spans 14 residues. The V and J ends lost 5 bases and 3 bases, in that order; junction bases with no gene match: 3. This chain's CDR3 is CASSRDRGTDTQYF. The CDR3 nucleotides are TGCGCCAGCAGTCGGGACAGGGGAACAGATACGCAGTATTTT.

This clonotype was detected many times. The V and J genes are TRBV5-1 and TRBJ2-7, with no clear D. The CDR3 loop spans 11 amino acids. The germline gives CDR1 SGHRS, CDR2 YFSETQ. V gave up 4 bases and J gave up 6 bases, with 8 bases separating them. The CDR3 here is CASSDLGEQYF. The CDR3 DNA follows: TGCGCCAGCAGCGACCTAGGCGAGCAGTACTTC.

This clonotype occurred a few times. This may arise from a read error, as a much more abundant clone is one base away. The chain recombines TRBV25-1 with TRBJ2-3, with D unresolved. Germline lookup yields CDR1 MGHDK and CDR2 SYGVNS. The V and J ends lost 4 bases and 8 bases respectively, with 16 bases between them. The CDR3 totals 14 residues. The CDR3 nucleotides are TGTGCCAGCAGTGGGCAGACTCGTTTCCTTACGCAGTATTTT. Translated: CASSGQTRFLTQYF.

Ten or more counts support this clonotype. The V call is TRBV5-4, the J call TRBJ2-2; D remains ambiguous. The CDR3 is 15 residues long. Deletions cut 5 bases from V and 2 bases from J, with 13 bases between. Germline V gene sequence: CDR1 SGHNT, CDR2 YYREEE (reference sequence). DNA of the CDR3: TGTGCCAGCAGTACCCCCCTCACAAACACCGGGGAGCTGTTTTTT. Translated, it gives CASSTPLTNTGELFF.

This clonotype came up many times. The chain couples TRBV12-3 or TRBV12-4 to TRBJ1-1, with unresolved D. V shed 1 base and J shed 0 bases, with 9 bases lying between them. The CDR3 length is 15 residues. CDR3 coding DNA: TGTGCCAGCAGTTTAGAAGGCAGTTTGAACACTGAAGCTTTCTTT. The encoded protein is CASSLEGSLNTEAFF.

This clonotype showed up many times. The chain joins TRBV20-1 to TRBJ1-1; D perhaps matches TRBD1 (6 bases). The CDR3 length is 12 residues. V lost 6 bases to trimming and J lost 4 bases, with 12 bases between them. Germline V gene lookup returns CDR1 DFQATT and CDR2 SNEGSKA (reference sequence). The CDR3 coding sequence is TGCAGTGCGAGTACAGGGCGCACTGAAGCTTTCTTT. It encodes CSASTGRTEAFF.

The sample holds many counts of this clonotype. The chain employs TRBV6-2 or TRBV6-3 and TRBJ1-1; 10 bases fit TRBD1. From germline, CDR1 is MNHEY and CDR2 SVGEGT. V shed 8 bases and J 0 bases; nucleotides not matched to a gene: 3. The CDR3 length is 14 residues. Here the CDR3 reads CASGDRGMNTEAFF. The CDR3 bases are TGTGCCAGCGGGGACAGGGGTATGAACACTGAAGCTTTCTTT.

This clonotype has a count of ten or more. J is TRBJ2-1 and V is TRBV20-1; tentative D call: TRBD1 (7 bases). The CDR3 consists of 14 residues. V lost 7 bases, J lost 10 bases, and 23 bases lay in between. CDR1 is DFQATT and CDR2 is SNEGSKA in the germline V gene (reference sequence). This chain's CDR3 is CSVRNYRGLGEQFF. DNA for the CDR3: TGCAGTGTCAGAAATTACAGGGGACTGGGGGAGCAGTTCTTC.

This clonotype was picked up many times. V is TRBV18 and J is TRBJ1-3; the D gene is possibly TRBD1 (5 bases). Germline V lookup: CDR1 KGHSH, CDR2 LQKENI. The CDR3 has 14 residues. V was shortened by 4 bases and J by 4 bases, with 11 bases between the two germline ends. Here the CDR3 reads CASSQIGQGNTIYF. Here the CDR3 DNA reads TGTGCCAGCTCACAAATAGGACAAGGAAACACCATATATTTT.

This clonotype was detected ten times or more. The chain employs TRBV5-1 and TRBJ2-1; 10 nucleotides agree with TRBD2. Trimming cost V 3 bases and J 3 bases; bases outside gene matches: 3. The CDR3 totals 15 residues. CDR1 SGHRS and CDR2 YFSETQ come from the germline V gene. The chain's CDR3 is CASSSGLAIYNEQFF. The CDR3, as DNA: TGCGCCAGCAGCTCGGGACTAGCGATCTACAATGAGCAGTTCTTC.

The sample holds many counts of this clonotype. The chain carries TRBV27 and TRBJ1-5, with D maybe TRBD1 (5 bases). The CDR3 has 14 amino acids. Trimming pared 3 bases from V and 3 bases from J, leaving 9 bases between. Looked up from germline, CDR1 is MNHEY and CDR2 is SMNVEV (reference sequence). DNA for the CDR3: TGTGCCAGCAGTTTTGACAGATCCAATCAGCCCCAGCATTTT. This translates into CASSFDRSNQPQHF.

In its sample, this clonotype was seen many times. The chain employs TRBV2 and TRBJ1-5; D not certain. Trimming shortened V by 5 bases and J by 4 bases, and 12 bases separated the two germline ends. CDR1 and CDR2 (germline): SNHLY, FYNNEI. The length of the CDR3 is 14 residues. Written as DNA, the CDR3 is TGTGCCAGCAGTAGAGGAAAGGCAAATCAGCCCCAGCATTTT. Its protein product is CASSRGKANQPQHF.

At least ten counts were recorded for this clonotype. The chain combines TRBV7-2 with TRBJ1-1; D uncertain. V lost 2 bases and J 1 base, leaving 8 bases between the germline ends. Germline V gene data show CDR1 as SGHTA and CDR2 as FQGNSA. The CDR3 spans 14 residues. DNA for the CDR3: TGTGCCAGCAGCTTATTTACGGGGAACACTGAAGCTTTCTTT. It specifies CASSLFTGNTEAFF.